The clone carrying this TCR beta chain was seen many times. The entry originates in a study of regulatory T cells in long-lasting Graves disease. Time point defined: newly diagnosed GD, antithyroid drugs for less than 3 months. TCR sequences were obtained from RNA taken from PBMCs. Arm-PCR of CDR3 regions and iRepertoire HTBI primers were used to build TCR beta libraries. MiXCR, run by TCRdb on the multiplex PCR reads, gives a single entry per CDR3 protein. This sample yields 450,000 to 500,000 distinct CDR3 sequences, of which around 15% are seen a single time; 9.5% to 15% belongs to the top ten. Losses at the gene ends were 1 base for V and 5 bases for J; bases not matched to a gene: 10. There are 16 residues in the CDR3. Germline assignment: CDR1 SGHRS and CDR2 YFSETQ. These same data were also listed under a study on T cells in Graves' hyperthyroidism and ophthalmopathy.

Sequences were derived from peripheral blood mononuclear cells (PBMCs), sampled at new diagnosis, from a patient treated with antithyroid drugs. This chain connects TRBV5-1 to TRBJ1-1; 8 bases align to TRBD1. The sequence came from a man aged 35 to 55 with Graves disease. CDR3 DNA: TGCGCCAGCAGCTTGCAGGGGGCGGGTCGGGCAACTGAAGCTTTCTTT. This translates into CASSLQGAGRATEAFF.